This TCR beta chain was identified in a study of molecular identifiers for immune sequencing clone quantification. Previously described methods and listed TCR primers produced bulk TCR libraries. TCRdb ran MiXCR on the PCR reads and lists one entry per CDR3 protein. The data show about 510,000 distinct CDR3 sequences, about 22% seen once. The CDR3 loop spans 15 amino acids. Germline V lookup: CDR1 MNHNS, CDR2 SASEGT. V lost 5 bases to trimming and J lost 1 base, with 14 bases between them. Findings and limits, study-wide: Highly expanded clone sizes could be underestimated through barcode sharing by identical TCR molecules.

Libraries from naive CD8 cells were generated from 20,000 to 1,000,000 sorted cells (with 10%, 30% or 50% RNA). This clonotype was recorded at least ten times. Its antigen is unknown. Sample: naive CD8+ T cells from blood, with Jurkat cell RNA spiked in. Noted subset: FACS-sorted CD8+CD4-CCR7+CD45RA+ naive T cells. The V gene is TRBV6-1, the J gene TRBJ1-2; D unresolved. The sequence was obtained from a human donor in good health. Some libraries in this study had Jurkat cell RNA spiked in. CDR3 region: CASSQVLNSNYGYTF. CDR3 coding DNA: TGTGCCAGCAGTCAAGTTCTGAATAGTAACTATGGCTACACCTTC.